This entry features one TCR beta chain sequence. Its antigen is undetermined. The entry originates in a study of CD8+CD57+ T cells in acquired aplastic anemia. On the study more broadly: The sorted CD4+ and CD8+ cells yielded an average roughly 3 ug of DNA. As sequenced from healthy donors, CD4+ cells averaged roughly 11 million reads. The study, taken as a whole, reports: Significance was not reached for CD8+ Simpson's diversity between patients and controls. Common to patients and controls were approximately 30 CD8+ CDR3 sequences.

Germline V CDR1 and CDR2: PRHDT, FYEKMQ (reference sequence). V gave up 5 bases and J gave up 4 bases, with 17 bases separating them. CDR3 length equals 15 residues. The use of genomic DNA as template underpinned the TCR beta VDJ and CDR3 profiling. TCRdb analysed the reads with MiXCR anew, one entry per CDR3 protein. The sample lists 400,000 to 450,000 distinct CDR3 sequences, 65% to 80% occurring once. The TCR originated in a human donor in good health, serving as a control. The sample comprised sorted CD4+, CD8+, or CD8+CD57+ T cells (not recorded which) from PBMCs. This chain uses TRBV13 with TRBJ1-2; TRBD1 might be the D (5 bases). The CDR3 reads CASSEGPQDGYGYTF. Written as DNA, the CDR3 is TGTGCCAGCAGCGAGGGACCCCAGGATGGCTATGGCTACACCTTC. The full variable domain, rest sourced from reference TRBV13 and TRBJ1-2, is AAGVIQSPRHLIKEKRETATLKCYPIPRHDTVYWYQQGPGQDPQFLISFYEKMQSDKGSIPDRFSAQQFSDYHSELNMSSLELGDSALYFCASSEGPQDGYGYTFGSGTRLTVV.